This T cell receptor (beta chain) stems from a study of blood T cell repertoires in COVID-19. For the study at large: Acute-phase and convalescent COVID-19 samples originated in the United States, Italy and Spain.

In the authors' methods: Using reference gene primer amplification, nucleated cell counts were estimated. Produced via immunoSEQ multiplex PCR; TCRdb's table is partial and in-frame only. The D gene and trimming were derived from the DNA, and the V and J assignments and clone size from that table. Among approximately 21,000 clones, about 90% were seen once, and the ten largest hold over 7%. This clone was detected a few times. This receptor was obtained from a human donor with active COVID-19. The donor label of this sample is uncertain. Source material: peripheral blood.

This CDR3 is CASSLVVSMRGYTF. In DNA, the CDR3 is TGTGCCAGCAGTTTAGTCGTATCAATGCGAGGCTACACCTTC. The genes are TRBV28 and TRBJ1-2, with D unresolved. Germline V CDR1 and CDR2: MDHEN, SYDVKM. The V gene lost 2 bases and the J gene lost 8 bases, with 15 bases spanning the gap. This CDR3 has 14 amino acids.